These T cell receptor beta chains were read from a single sample in a study of blood T cell repertoires in COVID-19. Generated by immunoSEQ multiplex PCR, the TCRdb table keeps only in-frame clones and is missing some. The sample consists of over 95,000 clones, more than 85% of them appearing once. The sample taken for sequencing was peripheral blood. Every receptor here comes from a human donor with acute or convalescent COVID-19. The donor label of this sample is uncertain. CDR3s leave out the opening cysteine and the closing phenylalanine or tryptophan. Fields, in order: V gene, J gene, CDR3 protein.

TRBV5-8,TRBJ2-1,ASSQGQGSYNEQF
TRBV5-4,TRBJ2-7,AISPRGGSSYEQY
TRBV3-1/TRBV3-2,TRBJ1-2,ASSQGDRNGYT
TRBV30,TRBJ2-1,AWTTGVEQF
TRBV6-4,TRBJ1-5,ASSDSPDRSDSNQPQH
TRBV4-1,TRBJ2-5,ASSQTLLYQETQY
TRBV7-3,TRBJ2-5,ASSLNSQETQY
TRBV15,TRBJ1-1,ATSKQGGGNTEAF
TRBV6-2/TRBV6-3,TRBJ1-2,ASSLGRSGYT
TRBV6-1,TRBJ1-1,ASSEGFGREGSEAF
TRBV12-5,TRBJ2-5,ASGLTRDARTGRETQY
TRBV29-1,TRBJ1-1,SVLINTEAF
TRBV11-2,TRBJ1-2,ASSLDRASYGYT
TRBV4-1,TRBJ1-2,ASSQMDRVDYGYT
TRBV28,TRBJ1-2,ASSLVGGYGYT
TRBV9,TRBJ1-5,ASSLQGGNQPQH
TRBV7-9,TRBJ1-1,ATQGNTEAF
TRBV4-2,TRBJ1-2,ASSQDQYGYT
TRBV12-3/TRBV12-4,TRBJ1-2,ASSIDIGAGYT
TRBV11-2,TRBJ2-7,ASSLAGYGYEQY
TRBV7-9,TRBJ1-2,ASSSQGAGGYT
TRBV5-1,TRBJ2-1,ASSPGRRLAHNEQF
TRBV6-5,TRBJ1-2,ASSSTTGGGGYGYT
TRBV2,TRBJ2-2,AGTRHGLNTGELF
TRBV7-2,TRBJ1-3,ASRGSGGFGTIY
TRBV27,TRBJ2-3,ASMGLAGTADTQY
TRBV4-1,TRBJ2-3,ASSQADYSTDTQY
TRBV27,TRBJ2-2,ASSLLAGPTWAGELF
TRBV5-1,TRBJ1-1,ASSLTAGSNTEAF
TRBV7-9,TRBJ2-1,ASSLLETSLKQF
TRBV23-1,TRBJ1-5,ASSQLAGRQVSNQPQH
TRBV18,TRBJ1-3,ASSRLTGVGGNTIY
TRBV5-3,TRBJ1-6,ARSLEGGAYNSPLH
TRBV6-5,TRBJ1-1,ASSYGENTEAF
TRBV2,TRBJ1-1,ASKTGVMNTEAF
TRBV28,TRBJ1-5,ASSYRTMLNQPQH
TRBV5-1,TRBJ1-2,ASSLAQVPYYGYT
TRBV11-3,TRBJ1-1,ASSVTRDTEAF
TRBV19,TRBJ2-7,ASSKGGSAHEQY
TRBV9,TRBJ2-1,ASSARLAGGYEQF
TRBV10-1,TRBJ1-1,ASSEQDTYSPQRAF
TRBV28,TRBJ1-1,ASSAEAYTEAF
TRBV27,TRBJ2-7,ASSLLAGLTYEQY
TRBV9,TRBJ1-1,ASSVLVRGGLAEAF
TRBV13,TRBJ2-3,ASSPPGGVSTDTQY